What follows are 10 T cell receptor beta chains derived from one specimen sequenced in a study of blood T cell repertoires in COVID-19. Profiled with immunoSEQ multiplex PCR; TCRdb holds only in-frame clones, not every one. The sample carries 35,000 to 45,000 clones, around nine tenths recorded once. The sample was peripheral blood. The receptors here all came from a human donor in a cohort sampled during active COVID-19.

This chain joins TRBV28 and TRBJ2-2, with D unresolved. V dropped 4 bases and J dropped 2 bases, with 14 bases sitting between them. Germline-derived CDR1 and CDR2 are MDHEN and SYDVKM. The CDR3 is 16 residues long. The chain's CDR3 is CASSYERLLNTGELFF. As DNA, the CDR3 is TGTGCCAGCAGTTACGAGAGACTCCTAAACACCGGGGAGCTGTTTTTT.

V gene TRBV2 combines with J gene TRBJ1-1, with D possibly being TRBD1 (5 bases). CDR3 length: 13 amino acids. Trimming removed 6 bases from V and 2 bases from J, with 10 bases in between. CDR1 is SNHLY and CDR2 is FYNNEI in the germline V gene. The CDR3 DNA sequence: TGTGCCAGCAGAGGACACCTCAACACTGAAGCTTTCTTT. Translating gives CASRGHLNTEAFF.

The chain employs TRBV12-3 or TRBV12-4 and TRBJ1-5; D is ambiguous. The germline V and J ends were trimmed by 9 bases and 8 bases, with 17 bases remaining between them. There are 13 residues in the CDR3. CDR3 in amino acids: CASAGNGLKPQHF. The DNA of the CDR3 is TGTGCCAGTGCGGGGAACGGGCTTAAGCCCCAGCATTTT.

This clone was seen a handful of times. The J gene is TRBJ2-2, the V gene TRBV4-2; possible D gene TRBD2, 5 bases. Germline CDR1 LGHNA, CDR2 YNFKEQ. This CDR3 comprises 18 residues. Trimming left V 3 bases short and J 0 bases short, with 17 bases between. CDR3 DNA: TGTGCCAGCAGCCACAAGAGGGCTACCGGGGCGAACACCGGGGAGCTGTTTTTT. Amino acids: CASSHKRATGANTGELFF.

This sequence joins TRBV5-1 and TRBJ2-7; 7 bases map to TRBD1. Germline trimming cut 4 bases from V and 3 bases from J; bases unmatched to any gene: 7. From germline, CDR1 is SGHRS and CDR2 YFSETQ. The CDR3 sequence is 14 residues long. The DNA for the CDR3 is TGCGCCAGCAGCAGGGGACAGCAATTCTACGAGCAGTACTTC. Its protein is CASSRGQQFYEQYF. Complete variable domain (other parts from reference TRBV5-1 and TRBJ2-7): KAGVTQTPRYLIKTRGQQVTLSCSPISGHRSVSWYQQTPGQGLQFLFEYFSETQRNKGNFPGRFSGRQFSNSRSEMNVSTLELGDSALYLCASSRGQQFYEQYFGPGTRLTVT.

The gene calls are TRBV19 and TRBJ2-7; 8 bases align to TRBD1. J was trimmed by 6 bases and V by 5 bases; bases with no gene match: 6. The CDR3 totals 13 residues. From germline, CDR1 is LNHDA and CDR2 SQIVND (reference sequence). The CDR3, as DNA: TGTGCCAGTAGTGCCAGGGGGCGATTCGAGCAGTACTTC. Translated, it gives CASSARGRFEQYF.

The V gene is TRBV7-3, the J gene TRBJ2-7; maybe TRBD2 (5 bases). The germline V and J ends were trimmed by 2 bases and 7 bases, with 18 bases remaining between them. Germline assignment: CDR1 SGHTA and CDR2 FQGTGA. CDR3 length equals 15 residues. CDR3 in amino acids: CASSLEASLPGEQYF. The CDR3 coding sequence is TGTGCCAGCAGCTTAGAGGCTAGCCTCCCGGGAGAGCAGTACTTC.

The chain employs TRBV7-9 and TRBJ1-2; D is possibly TRBD1 (5 bases). Trimming pared 5 bases from V and 4 bases from J, leaving 11 bases between. CDR1 is SEHNR and CDR2 is FQNEAQ in the germline V gene (reference sequence). CDR3 length: 13 residues. The DNA of the CDR3 is TGTGCCAGCAGCCAAGGGGAAGGCTATGGCTACACCTTC. This translates into CASSQGEGYGYTF.

V gene TRBV5-1 combines with J gene TRBJ1-1; D call uncertain. The CDR3 has 14 residues. Trimming shortened V by 0 bases and J by 6 bases, and 12 bases separated the two germline ends. Germline V gene sequence: CDR1 SGHRS, CDR2 YFSETQ. The CDR3 spells CASSLVAHQAEAFF. The CDR3 DNA is TGCGCCAGCAGCTTGGTTGCCCACCAGGCTGAAGCTTTCTTT.

The V and J genes are TRBV7-9 and TRBJ1-1, with D perhaps matching TRBD1 (5 bases). Germline V lookup: CDR1 SEHNR, CDR2 FQNEAQ (reference sequence). Trimming took off 2 bases at V and 1 base at J, with 20 bases between the two ends. The CDR3 totals 18 residues. The CDR3 DNA sequence: TGTGCCAGCAGCTTATTTCCCCATGGGGGGAAACAGAACACTGAAGCTTTCTTT. It is translated as CASSLFPHGGKQNTEAFF.